The entry that follows covers one T cell receptor beta chain sequence. Other DNA sequences in the sample encode the same CDR3. The record originates from a study of beta chain features in type 1 diabetes. Germline-derived CDR1 and CDR2 are SGDLS and YYNGEE. V was shortened by 4 bases and J by 4 bases, with 14 bases between the two germline ends. The CDR3 length is 15 residues. The collection from each donor was one heparinised blood draw averaging around 120 mL. Sorting with CD45RO/CCR7/CD25/CD127/CD95/CD27 yielded naive, central memory, regulatory and stem-like memory CD4+ cells. Of the isolated RNA, all was reverse transcribed, and so the sequenced material was expressed TCRB transcripts. Data came from immunoSEQ multiplex PCR; TCRdb stores just in-frame clones and leaves some out. The data contain about 360,000 clones, roughly 12% of them singletons.

The source material was naive CD4+ T cells from blood. The chain recombines TRBV9 with TRBJ2-2; perhaps TRBD2 as D (6 bases). The receptor comes from a man aged 18 to 29 in good health. The CDR3 sequence: CASSPGLALTGELFF. The CDR3 region has the DNA TGTGCCAGCAGCCCGGGACTGGCACTCACCGGGGAGCTGTTTTTT.